This T cell receptor beta chain is from a study of blood T cell repertoires in COVID-19 (dated by TCRdb to the early 2020s). About the full investigation: Samples covering the acute and convalescent phases of COVID-19 were provided by collaborators in the United States, Italy and Spain. Where available, HLA class I and class II types were taken from metadata supplied by the sample provider and were not determined by assay-based typing. Samples came from the ongoing ImmuneRACE study (first 160 participants) plus 1,254 subjects from 6 global collaborators. Sample metadata almost always included a de-identified subject ID, COVID-19 status, age in years and sex. A freely available public database, intended as a resource for researchers studying the immune response to SARS-CoV-2, is where the repertoires were released. Subjects who had been exposed to COVID-19, were actively infected with it, or had recovered from it provided the deeply sampled blood TCRbeta repertoires that made up the dataset. The prospective study material was composed of cDNA or gDNA derived from T cells, B-cell-depleted T cells, or PBMCs. Results the study describes overall, beyond this receptor: The amount of clinical and demographic metadata varied by source and participant and was provided uncurated.

Collaborating institutions collected whole blood in K2EDTA tubes following their own protocols. For TCRbeta analysis, collaborators shipped samples in one of three forms: frozen whole blood, isolated PBMCs, or DNA extracted from either of those sample types. CDR1 and CDR2 (LNHDA, SQIVND) derive from the germline V gene (reference sequence). The CDR3 contains 16 residues, cysteine and phenylalanine counted. The retained sequence is limited to the CDR3, 48 bases, with the frame set at the first base. V trim: 1 base; J trim: 1 base; unmatched bases: 5. As to this clone: Its recognized antigen is unknown. Base qualities were left out, and no much larger clone turns up one base away.

The immunoSEQ Assay, a bias-controlled multiplex PCR, was used to amplify TCRbeta CDR3 regions from genomic DNA. The published analysis was carried out like this. The number of nucleated cells in each sample was estimated from the amplification of reference gene primers within the assay. To quantify the absolute abundance of each unique TCRbeta CDR3 rearrangement, sequence reads were collapsed and filtered. For each sample, productive Simpson clonality was calculated as the square root of Simpson's diversity index over productive rearrangements. Sourced from immuneACCESS, this table was stored by TCRdb with only in-frame sequences that have V and J called. A share of the clones is absent; for the studies checked, an unresolved V gene accounts for under half, and the remainder has no known explanation. For V, J and clone size, that table is used; D and trimming come from the DNA. The sample table lists 130,000 to 150,000 clones, around 83% of them with a count of one. About 2.9% of the sample is taken by the ten largest.

The chain is encoded by TRBV19 joined to TRBJ1-1; TRBD1 agrees with 8 junctional bases. Sequencing input: peripheral blood. This receptor was taken from a woman of 80 years or more with acute or convalescent COVID-19. The nucleotide sequence reads as follows: TGTGCCAGTAGTATAGGGACAGGGTGGGAGAACACTGAAGCTTTCTTT. Its translation is CASSIGTGWENTEAFF.